The entry below gives a single TCR beta chain sequence along with its context. This receptor's antigen is unknown. No base quality values were provided; no much bigger clone lies one nucleotide off. Trimming takes 8 bases off V and 3 bases off J; junction bases not matched to a gene: 9. The germline V gene (reference sequence) supplies CDR1 PRHDT and CDR2 FYEKMQ. The CDR3, cysteine through phenylalanine, is 14 amino acids long. Left in the record is the CDR3 DNA by itself, 42 bases read in frame from the first base. The immunoSEQ Assay, a bias-controlled multiplex PCR, was used to amplify TCRbeta CDR3 regions from genomic DNA. The paper's data handling went like this. The number of nucleated cells in each sample was estimated from the amplification of reference gene primers within the assay. Sequence reads were collapsed and filtered to measure the absolute abundance of every unique TCRbeta CDR3 rearrangement. For each sample, productive Simpson clonality was calculated by taking the square root of Simpson's diversity index across productive rearrangements. TCRdb took this table from immuneACCESS and kept in-frame rearrangements with V and J called. Such tables lack part of the clones; where checked against another copy, unresolved V genes explain under half of the gap, and the rest is unexplained. D and trimming were read from the DNA, whereas the V and J calls and clone size are those reported in that table. In this sample the table shows 70,000 to 95,000 clones, about 80% of which occur a single time. The ten largest clonotypes hold roughly 15% of the sample.

Each collaborating institution followed its own protocols to collect whole blood in K2EDTA tubes. For TCRbeta analysis, collaborators shipped samples as frozen whole blood, isolated PBMCs, or DNA extracted from either of those sample types. This sample was taken from a study of blood T cell repertoires in COVID-19 (dated by TCRdb to about 2020). Regarding the study in general: Samples covering the acute and convalescent phases of COVID-19 were provided by collaborators in the United States, Italy and Spain. Samples were obtained from the ongoing ImmuneRACE study (first 160 participants) and from 1,254 subjects provided by 6 global collaborators. Sample metadata almost always included a de-identified subject ID, COVID-19 status, age in years and sex. The repertoires were released in a freely available public database meant as a resource for research on the immune response to SARS-CoV-2. HLA class I and class II types, where available, came from metadata supplied by the sample provider rather than from assay-based typing. The material from the prospective study consisted of cDNA or gDNA derived from T cells, B-cell-depleted T cells, or PBMCs. The dataset comprised deeply sampled blood TCRbeta repertoires from subjects exposed to, actively infected with, or recovered from COVID-19. Overall study outcomes, separate from this receptor: How much clinical and demographic metadata was included differed by source and by participant, and the metadata was provided uncurated.

The sequence links TRBV13 to TRBJ2-5; a stretch of 7 junction bases matches TRBD2. Material: peripheral blood. The clonotype originates from a human donor in a cohort sampled during active COVID-19. The nucleotide sequence is TGTGCCAGCGGAAGGAGGGCGGGAGAAGAGACCCAGTACTTC. Its amino acids are CASGRRAGEETQYF. The variable domain in full, with residues beyond the CDR3 obtained from the reference TRBV13 and TRBJ2-5 genes, is AAGVIQSPRHLIKEKRETATLKCYPIPRHDTVYWYQQGPGQDPQFLISFYEKMQSDKGSIPDRFSAQQFSDYHSELNMSSLELGDSALYFCASGRRAGEETQYFGPGTRLLVL.